Below, 31 T cell receptor beta chains from the same sample are listed, as sequenced in a study of cytomegalovirus exposure and HLA in healthy donors. Profiled with immunoSEQ multiplex PCR; TCRdb holds only in-frame clones, not every one. The profile shows 250,000 to 300,000 clones, approximately 83% of them singletons. Specimen: PBMCs. Receptor source: a woman younger than 30 in good health and CMV-seronegative.

This chain connects TRBV10-3 to TRBJ2-7; weak D call: TRBD2 (6 bases). In germline, CDR1 is ENHRY, CDR2 SYGVKD. There are 14 residues in the CDR3. Trimming removed 6 bases at V and 6 bases at J, with 18 bases between. As DNA, the CDR3 is TGTGCCATCAGGGTGGAGGGATCCTCAAGCGAGCAGTACTTC. The encoded protein is CAIRVEGSSSEQYF.

This clone occurred a few times. This chain uses TRBV6-5 with TRBJ1-2; 11 nucleotides align to TRBD1. Unmatched junction bases numbered 8, after V lost 6 bases and J lost 8 bases. Germline V gene sequence: CDR1 MNHEY, CDR2 SVGAGI. CDR3 length: 14 residues. CDR3 protein: CASRRTGGAWGYTF. CDR3 DNA sequence: TGTGCCAGCAGAAGGACAGGGGGCGCGTGGGGCTACACCTTC.

The chain employs TRBV27 and TRBJ2-2, with D possibly TRBD1 on 6 matching bases. V shed 1 base and J shed 1 base, with 10 bases lying between them. Looked up from germline, CDR1 is MNHEY and CDR2 is SMNVEV (reference sequence). The CDR3 loop spans 16 amino acids. The CDR3 DNA reads TGTGCCAGCAGTTTATATCCAGGGGTGAACACCGGGGAGCTGTTTTTT. Protein product: CASSLYPGVNTGELFF.

A few counts support this clone. This rearrangement joins TRBV18 to TRBJ1-1, with unresolved D. V was cut by 3 bases and J by 2 bases, with 7 bases left in between. This CDR3 spans 13 amino acids. Germline loops: CDR1 KGHSH, CDR2 LQKENI. CDR3 protein: CASSPNSNTEAFF. The CDR3 DNA reads TGTGCCAGCTCACCGAACAGTAACACTGAAGCTTTCTTT.

The chain is built from TRBV18 and TRBJ2-5, with a possible D match to TRBD2 (6 bases). Per germline, CDR1 KGHSH and CDR2 LQKENI. Trimming stripped 3 bases from V and 4 bases from J, with 18 bases between. CDR3 length: 16 amino acids. The CDR3 region has the DNA TGTGCCAGCTCACCGCTCCCGACTGGAGGGTCAGAGACCCAGTACTTC. This codes for CASSPLPTGGSETQYF.

The gene calls are TRBV18 and TRBJ2-3, with TRBD1 matching 7 bases. The V and J ends lost 3 bases and 0 bases, in that order; junction bases with no gene match: 3. The CDR3 is 15 residues long. CDR1 and CDR2 (germline): KGHSH, LQKENI. The CDR3 sequence is CASSPGTESTDTQYF. For the CDR3, the DNA is TGTGCCAGCTCACCGGGGACAGAGAGCACAGATACGCAGTATTTT.

The rearrangement uses TRBV4-3 and TRBJ2-7, with D possibly TRBD1 on 6 matching bases. Trimming removed 0 bases from V and 4 bases from J, with 13 bases in between. Germline V gene data show CDR1 as LGHNA and CDR2 as YSLEER. This CDR3 has 15 amino acids. The CDR3 coding sequence is TGCGCCAGCAGCCAAGATGCCAGGGGTGTTTACGAGCAGTACTTC. Amino acid sequence: CASSQDARGVYEQYF.

The CDR3, as DNA: TGTGCCAGCAGTTTATATCTAGCGGGGGGCACCGGGGAGCTGTTTTTT. Translating it yields CASSLYLAGGTGELFF. V and J are TRBV27 and TRBJ2-2; TRBD2 aligns across 11 bases. The CDR3 sequence is 16 residues long. The J segment lost 4 bases and the V segment lost 1 base, leaving 2 bases of the junction unmatched. Germline assignment: CDR1 MNHEY and CDR2 SMNVEV (reference sequence).

This sequence joins TRBV29-1 and TRBJ2-7, with 10 bases aligning to TRBD2. V trimming: 6 bases; J trimming: 4 bases; junction bases outside the gene matches: 6. The CDR3 totals 13 residues. Germline assignment: CDR1 SQVTM and CDR2 ANQGSEA. The CDR3 here is CSVAPGLAYEQYF. The CDR3, as DNA: TGCAGCGTCGCACCGGGACTAGCGTACGAGCAGTACTTC.

CDR3 loop: CASSRLAGFPRDTQYF. In nucleotides, the CDR3 is TGCGCCAGCAGTCGACTAGCGGGGTTTCCGCGGGATACGCAGTATTTT. The rearrangement links TRBV4-3 to TRBJ2-3; 11 bases are a match to TRBD2. The CDR3 loop spans 16 amino acids. Germline CDR1 reads LGHNA; CDR2 reads YSLEER. Trimming took 6 bases from V and 6 from J; bases not matched to a gene: 11.

There are a few counts of this clone. This chain uses TRBV11-3 with TRBJ2-5; the match to TRBD2 covers 8 bases. Germline V CDR1 and CDR2: SGHNT, YENEEA. CDR3 size: 15 residues. V lost 2 bases, J lost 1 base, and 3 bases stayed unmatched. CDR3 region: CASSLNGLAQETQYF. The CDR3 DNA reads as TGTGCCAGCAGCTTAAACGGACTAGCCCAAGAGACCCAGTACTTC.

The chain is built from TRBV6-5 and TRBJ1-2, with TRBD1 matching over 7 bases. This CDR3 spans 14 amino acids. Looked up from germline, CDR1 is MNHEY and CDR2 is SVGAGI. The V segment lost 5 bases and the J segment 0 bases; nucleotides outside the gene matches: 3. The chain's CDR3 is CASSRTGANYGYTF. Here the CDR3 DNA reads TGTGCCAGCAGTAGGACAGGAGCTAACTATGGCTACACCTTC.

This chain connects TRBV11-2 to TRBJ1-1, with no clear D. Germline loops: CDR1 SGHAT, CDR2 FQNNGV. This CDR3 spans 13 amino acids. Between the trimmed V and J ends, which lost 3 bases and 1 base, there was a span of 6 bases. CDR3 loop: CASSFQENTEAFF. DNA of the CDR3: TGTGCCAGCAGCTTTCAGGAGAACACTGAAGCTTTCTTT.

V usage is TRBV27 and J usage is TRBJ2-5, with a tentative D call TRBD2 (6 bases). The CDR3 loop spans 14 amino acids. Germline CDR1 reads MNHEY; CDR2 reads SMNVEV (reference sequence). V was cut by 3 bases and J by 3 bases, with 11 bases left in between. Written as DNA, the CDR3 is TGTGCCAGCAGTTTCCCCAGACTAGAAGAGACCCAGTACTTC. Translating it yields CASSFPRLEETQYF.

This chain joins TRBV4-2 and TRBJ2-1, with 9 bases fitting TRBD2. Germline CDR1 and CDR2: LGHNA and YNFKEQ. The CDR3 is 16 amino acids. The junction had 5 bases not matched to a gene; V was cut back by 0 bases and J by 5 bases. CDR3 protein: CASSQEVIAGDNEQFF. CDR3 DNA sequence: TGTGCCAGCAGCCAAGAGGTAATAGCGGGAGACAATGAGCAGTTCTTC.

The V gene is TRBV19, the J gene TRBJ2-7; 7 bases fit TRBD1. The CDR3 spans 13 residues. V dropped 7 bases and J dropped 5; count of bases not matched to a gene: 8. The germline gives CDR1 LNHDA, CDR2 SQIVND (reference sequence). The CDR3 region has the DNA TGTGCCAGTATGATGAACAGGGGCCACGAGCAGTACTTC. Its protein is CASMMNRGHEQYF.

The chain recombines TRBV30 with TRBJ1-1; no definite D call. The CDR3 runs 13 residues. CDR1 GTSNPN and CDR2 SVGIG come from the germline V gene (reference sequence). Trimming pared 1 base from V and 0 bases from J, leaving 6 bases between. The CDR3 region has the DNA TGTGCCTGGAGTGCCGGTATGAACACTGAAGCTTTCTTT. Translation: CAWSAGMNTEAFF.

The rearrangement links TRBV27 to TRBJ2-7, with 7 bases identical to TRBD1. The CDR3 has 16 residues. The J segment lost 2 bases and the V segment lost 4 bases, leaving 11 bases of the junction unmatched. From germline, CDR1 is MNHEY and CDR2 SMNVEV (reference sequence). The chain's CDR3 is CASSYSSGTVAYEQYF. As DNA, the CDR3 is TGTGCCAGCAGTTACTCGTCCGGGACAGTCGCCTACGAGCAGTACTTC.

The V and J genes are TRBV4-2 and TRBJ2-1; 9 bases map to TRBD1. The junction had 10 bases not matched to a gene; V was cut back by 3 bases and J by 4 bases. This CDR3 has 17 amino acids. Germline-derived CDR1 and CDR2 are LGHNA and YNFKEQ. The CDR3 DNA follows: TGTGCCAGCAGCCAGATACAGGGGGCTAGGGGATACAATGAGCAGTTCTTC. Its translation is CASSQIQGARGYNEQFF.

The CDR3 sequence is CASSWFPTSGELFF. The DNA of the CDR3 is TGCGCCAGCAGCTGGTTCCCAACGAGCGGGGAGCTGTTTTTT. This chain uses TRBV5-1 with TRBJ2-2; D gene uncertain. Germline-derived CDR1 and CDR2 are SGHRS and YFSETQ. V lost 3 bases, J lost 7 bases, and 13 bases lay in between. This CDR3 region has 14 residues. Based on the CDR3 plus reference TRBV5-1 and TRBJ2-2, the full variable domain is KAGVTQTPRYLIKTRGQQVTLSCSPISGHRSVSWYQQTPGQGLQFLFEYFSETQRNKGNFPGRFSGRQFSNSRSEMNVSTLELGDSALYLCASSWFPTSGELFFGEGSRLTVL.

V gene TRBV10-2 combines with J gene TRBJ1-2, with D possibly being TRBD1 (5 bases). V lost 8 bases to trimming and J lost 4 bases, with 14 bases between them. Germline V gene sequence: CDR1 WSHSY, CDR2 SAAADI. The CDR3 sequence is 13 residues long. Here the CDR3 reads CASADSHAYGYTF. The DNA for the CDR3 is TGCGCCAGCGCTGACAGCCATGCCTATGGCTACACCTTC.

CDR3 amino acids: CSVEFRVSGTLSYEQYF. In DNA, the CDR3 is TGCAGCGTTGAATTTAGAGTGAGCGGGACCCTCTCCTACGAGCAGTACTTC. The gene calls are TRBV29-1 and TRBJ2-7; TRBD2 aligns across 7 bases. The length of the CDR3 is 17 residues. V gave up 2 bases and J gave up 0 bases; unmatched junction bases: 13. Germline V gene sequence: CDR1 SQVTM, CDR2 ANQGSEA.

The chain links TRBV27 to TRBJ2-2; weak D call: TRBD1 (5 bases). Trimming removed 0 bases from V and 9 bases from J, with 5 bases in between. The CDR3 runs 12 residues. Per germline, CDR1 MNHEY and CDR2 SMNVEV (reference sequence). Here the CDR3 reads CASSLSGRELFF. As DNA, the CDR3 is TGTGCCAGCAGTTTATCGGGGCGGGAGCTGTTTTTT.

The rearrangement uses TRBV2 and TRBJ2-5; 13 nucleotides match TRBD2. This CDR3 contains 16 residues. The ends lost 6 bases at V and 5 bases at J; junction bases unmatched: 9. Germline V CDR1 and CDR2: SNHLY, FYNNEI. Written as DNA, the CDR3 is TGTGCCAGCAGCCAACGGACTAGCGGGAGTGGGGAGACCCAGTACTTC. Translation gives CASSQRTSGSGETQYF.

The genes are TRBV19 and TRBJ2-7, with 12 bases identical to TRBD2. Germline V gives CDR1 LNHDA, CDR2 SQIVND (reference sequence). V shed 6 bases, J shed 4 bases, and the junction held 7 bases outside the gene matches. The CDR3 sequence is 15 residues long. DNA of the CDR3: TGTGCCAGTAGGCCGACACTAGCGGGAGGATACGAGCAGTACTTC. This gives the protein CASRPTLAGGYEQYF.

This chain links TRBV6-5 with TRBJ2-7; 7 positions agree with TRBD1. V was pared by 4 bases and J by 4 bases, with 7 bases of the junction left unmatched. The CDR3 is made up of 14 amino acids. Per germline, CDR1 MNHEY and CDR2 SVGAGI. In nucleotides, the CDR3 is TGTGCCAGCAGTTTAAGACAGGGTCTGTACGAGCAGTACTTC. It specifies CASSLRQGLYEQYF.

The chain joins TRBV7-8 to TRBJ2-1; 12 positions match TRBD2. The CDR3 spans 16 residues. With 2 bases clipped from V and 4 bases from J, the junction kept 3 bases outside the gene matches. Germline CDR1 reads SGHVS; CDR2 reads FQNEAQ. This CDR3 reads CASSLSGTSGYNEQFF. Written as DNA, the CDR3 is TGTGCCAGCAGCTTATCAGGGACTAGCGGGTACAATGAGCAGTTCTTC.

V gene TRBV5-1 combines with J gene TRBJ2-5, with TRBD2 as a possible D gene (5 bases). Germline values: CDR1 SGHRS, CDR2 YFSETQ. The CDR3 has 13 residues. V shed 0 bases and J shed 2 bases, with 5 bases lying between them. In DNA, the CDR3 is TGCGCCAGCAGCTTGGGGACTCAAGAGACCCAGTACTTC. Protein product: CASSLGTQETQYF.

The V and J genes are TRBV19 and TRBJ1-2, with D uncertain. The CDR3 consists of 14 residues. Trimming cost V 3 bases and J 4 bases, with 12 bases left between them. Germline CDR1 is LNHDA and CDR2 is SQIVND (reference sequence). The CDR3 loop is CASSMVIGSYGYTF. The CDR3 DNA reads as TGTGCCAGTAGTATGGTAATCGGTTCCTATGGCTACACCTTC. Full variable domain (rest looked up from reference TRBV19 and TRBJ1-2): DGGITQSPKYLFRKEGQNVTLSCEQNLNHDAMYWYRQDPGQGLRLIYYSQIVNDFQKGDIAEGYSVSREKKESFPLTVTSAQKNPTAFYLCASSMVIGSYGYTFGSGTRLTVV.

V and J are TRBV28 and TRBJ2-7, with D perhaps matching TRBD2 (5 bases). Trimming removed 3 bases at V and 6 bases at J, with 12 bases between. CDR3 size: 13 residues. From germline, CDR1 is MDHEN and CDR2 SYDVKM. As DNA, the CDR3 is TGTGCCAGCAGTTTCCGCGGGCCCGTCGAGCAGTACTTC. Protein sequence: CASSFRGPVEQYF. Looking up the rest from reference TRBV28 and TRBJ2-7 gives the full variable domain: DVKVTQSSRYLVKRTGEKVFLECVQDMDHENMFWYRQDPGLGLRLIYFSYDVKMKEKGDIPEGYSVSREKKERFSLILESASTNQTSMYLCASSFRGPVEQYFGPGTRLTVT.

V usage is TRBV11-2 and J usage is TRBJ2-1, with D perhaps TRBD2 (6 bases). The length of the CDR3 is 12 residues. V gave up 7 bases and J gave up 9 bases, with 13 bases separating them. Per germline, CDR1 SGHAT and CDR2 FQNNGV. The CDR3 nucleotides are TGTGCCAGCAACCGACTAGTCACTGAGCAGTTCTTC. It translates to CASNRLVTEQFF.